This T cell receptor beta chain derives from a study of blood T cell repertoires in COVID-19. Generated by immunoSEQ multiplex PCR, the TCRdb table keeps only in-frame clones and is missing some. The table includes 70,000 to 85,000 clones, roughly 86% detected once. The germline CDR1 and CDR2 sequences are MNHEY and SMNVEV (reference sequence). The CDR3 extends over 15 amino acids. The trim removed 5 bases at V and 4 bases at J, leaving 9 bases unmatched. This TCR came from a woman in her fifties or sixties with acute or convalescent COVID-19. The chain couples TRBV27 to TRBJ2-7; 9 bases match TRBD1. Sequencing was performed on peripheral blood. CDR3 protein: CASSPDPGQGYEQYF. In DNA form, the CDR3 reads TGTGCCAGCAGTCCGGACCCGGGACAGGGATACGAGCAGTACTTC.